These 23 T cell receptor beta chains originate from one sample sequenced in a study of CD8+ T cells in alopecia areata. Specified treatment: oral pan-JAK inhibitor, 5-10 mg twice daily. The sequencing template was cDNA reverse transcribed from extracted RNA. Sequencing was performed with immunoSEQ multiplex PCR; in TCRdb, only in-frame clones are kept and a portion is missing. The sample has fewer than 200,000 clones; 50% to 75% are singletons. The source material was CD4+ T cells sorted from blood, sampled between weeks 55 and 70, from a patient treated with tofacitinib. Receptors originate from a human donor with alopecia areata.

The rearrangement uses TRBV15 and TRBJ1-5; possible D gene TRBD1, 6 bases. V lost 4 bases and J lost 6, with 13 bases in between. CDR1 is LNHNV and CDR2 is YYDKDF in the germline V gene (reference sequence). CDR3 length: 14 residues. The CDR3 sequence: CATSNDRLGQPQHF. The CDR3 nucleotides are TGTGCCACCAGCAACGACAGGTTGGGTCAGCCCCAGCATTTT.

For this clone: At one end the junction does not follow the germline gene, possibly because of a read error. The rearrangement uses TRBV27 and TRBJ2-7; D possibly uses TRBD1 or TRBD2 (5 bases each). This CDR3 has 10 amino acids. Germline values: CDR1 MNHEY, CDR2 SMNVEV (reference sequence). CDR3 sequence: CASSLRDDDF. The CDR3 DNA sequence: TGTGCCAGCAGCCTCCGGGACGACGACTTC.

The chain uses TRBV7-8 and TRBJ2-6, with a weak D call TRBD2 (5 bases). V gave up 1 base and J gave up 2 bases, with 6 bases separating them. CDR1 and CDR2 from the germline V gene are SGHVS and FQNEAQ. CDR3 length: 15 residues. The CDR3 region is CASSLERAGANVLTF. For the CDR3, the DNA is TGTGCCAGCAGCTTAGAGAGGGCTGGGGCCAACGTCCTGACTTTC.

This chain joins TRBV5-1 and TRBJ1-2, with TRBD1 matching over 8 bases. The CDR3 runs 14 residues. CDR1 SGHRS and CDR2 YFSETQ come from the germline V gene. J was trimmed by 6 bases and V by 4 bases; bases with no gene match: 8. Here the CDR3 reads CASSTSGGADGYTF. The CDR3 nucleotides are TGCGCCAGCAGCACCTCAGGGGGCGCGGATGGCTACACCTTC.

This clone was seen a single time. This rearrangement joins TRBV18 to TRBJ2-4; D gene uncertain. CDR1 and CDR2 (germline): KGHSH, LQKENI. Between the trimmed V and J ends, which lost 3 bases and 1 base, there was a span of 13 bases. The CDR3 is 16 residues long. The CDR3 coding sequence is TGTGCCAGCTCACCGGCAGGCCAAGGTGCCAAAAACATTCAGTACTTC. It codes for CASSPAGQGAKNIQYF.

The gene calls are TRBV4-1 and TRBJ2-6; a possible D gene is TRBD2 (5 bases). Trimming pared 4 bases from V and 0 bases from J, leaving 7 bases between. Germline CDR1 is MGHRA and CDR2 is YSYEKL. CDR3 size: 15 residues. CDR3 nucleotide sequence: TGCGCCAGCAGCCGGAGGAGCTCTGGGGCCAACGTCCTGACTTTC. This sequence encodes CASSRRSSGANVLTF.

This chain links TRBV30 with TRBJ1-5; unclear D gene. CDR3 size: 13 residues. Per germline, CDR1 GTSNPN and CDR2 SVGIG (reference sequence). Trimming pared 0 bases from V and 9 bases from J, leaving 12 bases between. The DNA for the CDR3 is TGTGCCTGGAGTGTACGTGGCCGGGGGCCCCAGCATTTT. It codes for CAWSVRGRGPQHF.

This clone has a handful of counts. The genes are TRBV9 and TRBJ1-1; D may be TRBD1 (5 bases). V lost 1 base, J lost 1 base, and 17 bases lay in between. CDR1 SGDLS and CDR2 YYNGEE come from the germline V gene. The CDR3 runs to 17 residues. CDR3: CASSVLREWGRNTEAFF. The CDR3 coding sequence is TGTGCCAGCAGCGTATTACGGGAGTGGGGCAGGAACACTGAAGCTTTCTTT.

V usage is TRBV19 and J usage is TRBJ2-1, with 8 bases identical to TRBD2. The CDR3 is 14 amino acids. Losses at the gene ends were 6 bases for V and 8 bases for J; bases not matched to a gene: 9. Per germline, CDR1 LNHDA and CDR2 SQIVND (reference sequence). The CDR3 sequence: CASRPGLGTDEQFF. CDR3 sequence (DNA): TGTGCCAGTAGGCCGGGACTAGGGACGGATGAGCAGTTCTTC.

The rearrangement links TRBV2 to TRBJ2-4; either TRBD1 or TRBD2 may supply D (5 bases each). This CDR3 has 12 residues. V lost 1 base to trimming and J lost 11 bases, with 9 bases between them. Germline V CDR1 and CDR2: SNHLY, FYNNEI. The CDR3 DNA reads TGTGCCAGCAGTGAAGACGAGGGGTTTCAGTACTTC. Protein: CASSEDEGFQYF.

This clone was found a few times. The chain joins TRBV11-2 to TRBJ2-7, with 9 bases aligning to TRBD1. CDR1 is SGHAT, CDR2 FQNNGV, per germline. The J segment lost 4 bases and the V segment lost 8 bases, leaving 0 bases of the junction unmatched. The CDR3 spans 11 residues. Here the CDR3 reads CASGQGYEQYF. In DNA form, the CDR3 reads TGTGCCAGCGGACAGGGGTACGAGCAGTACTTC.

This clone was counted a few times. The chain links TRBV25-1 to TRBJ2-1, with D tentatively TRBD2 (7 bases). In germline, CDR1 is MGHDK, CDR2 SYGVNS. The CDR3 loop spans 16 amino acids. Trimming removed 1 base from V and 4 bases from J, with 14 bases in between. For the CDR3, the DNA is TGTGCCAGCAGTGAATTGGGGAGGGGGATGTACAATGAGCAGTTCTTC. The encoded protein is CASSELGRGMYNEQFF.

The chain carries TRBV9 and TRBJ2-3; D might be TRBD2 (5 bases). CDR3 size: 15 residues. V lost 1 base and J lost 2, with 11 bases in between. CDR1 and CDR2 (germline): SGDLS, YYNGEE. The CDR3 nucleotides are TGTGCCAGCAGCGTATCGGGATCTTACACAGATACGCAGTATTTT. Protein sequence: CASSVSGSYTDTQYF.

V usage is TRBV5-1 and J usage is TRBJ1-2, with D hard to call. Germline V gene data show CDR1 as SGHRS and CDR2 as YFSETQ. The germline V and J ends were trimmed by 2 bases and 0 bases, with 5 bases remaining between them. The CDR3 is made up of 13 amino acids. The CDR3 reads CASSFATNYGYTF. The CDR3 DNA is TGCGCCAGCAGCTTTGCCACTAACTATGGCTACACCTTC.

The chain combines TRBV5-1 with TRBJ1-1, with D possibly TRBD1 on 6 matching bases. V was pared by 4 bases and J by 1 base, with 14 bases between. Germline V lookup: CDR1 SGHRS, CDR2 YFSETQ. CDR3 length equals 15 residues. CDR3 amino acids: CASSRGDTQNTEAFF. The CDR3 nucleotides are TGCGCCAGCAGCCGCGGGGACACTCAGAACACTGAAGCTTTCTTT. Using reference TRBV5-1 and TRBJ1-1 for the parts outside the CDR3, the full variable domain is KAGVTQTPRYLIKTRGQQVTLSCSPISGHRSVSWYQQTPGQGLQFLFEYFSETQRNKGNFPGRFSGRQFSNSRSEMNVSTLELGDSALYLCASSRGDTQNTEAFFGQGTRLTVV.

The rearrangement joins TRBV30 to TRBJ2-3; D ambiguous. Trimming pared 3 bases from V and 4 bases from J, leaving 5 bases between. The CDR3 spans 11 residues. The germline V gene encodes CDR1 GTSNPN and CDR2 SVGIG (reference sequence). In DNA, the CDR3 is TGTGCCTGGAGCGAGCCAGATACGCAGTATTTT. Its translation: CAWSEPDTQYF.

The chain is built from TRBV15 and TRBJ2-7; TRBD2 is a possible D gene (5 bases). From germline, CDR1 is LNHNV and CDR2 YYDKDF (reference sequence). The germline V and J ends were trimmed by 3 bases and 3 bases, with 12 bases remaining between them. The CDR3 has 14 residues. CDR3 region: CATSRDQGLYEQYF. The CDR3 coding sequence is TGTGCCACCAGCAGGGACCAAGGACTCTACGAGCAGTACTTC.

V is TRBV11-1 and J is TRBJ1-1; D is uncertain. Trimming cost V 1 base and J 5 bases, with 20 bases left between them. Germline V gene sequence: CDR1 SGHAT, CDR2 FQDESV (reference sequence). The CDR3 sequence is 17 residues long. CDR3 loop: CASSLGDRGSGSTEAFF. In DNA, the CDR3 is TGTGCCAGCAGCTTAGGGGATCGGGGAAGTGGGAGTACTGAAGCTTTCTTT.

This chain links TRBV27 with TRBJ2-5; the D gene is possibly TRBD1 (5 bases). The CDR3 is made up of 15 amino acids. V lost 2 bases and J lost 1, with 11 bases in between. The germline CDR1 and CDR2 sequences are MNHEY and SMNVEV (reference sequence). The CDR3 bases are TGTGCCAGCAGTTTAGCAGCCAGGGCCCAAGAGACCCAGTACTTC. Translated: CASSLAARAQETQYF.

This clone was observed a single time. The rearrangement uses TRBV6-5 and TRBJ2-3, with 8 positions matching TRBD2. The CDR3 consists of 15 residues. The V gene end was trimmed by 2 bases and the J gene end by 5 bases; junction bases not matched to a gene: 6. Germline CDR1 MNHEY, CDR2 SVGAGI. The CDR3 region has the DNA TGTGCCAGCAGTTACGGCGGGGGGCCGCGAGATACGCAGTATTTT. Its translation: CASSYGGGPRDTQYF.

The V gene is TRBV7-9, the J gene TRBJ2-5; D possibly corresponds to TRBD1 (5 bases). Germline V gene sequence: CDR1 SEHNR, CDR2 FQNEAQ (reference sequence). The germline V and J ends were trimmed by 4 bases and 1 base, with 16 bases remaining between them. CDR3 length: 16 residues. CDR3 coding DNA: TGTGCCAGCAGCTCGCATGACAGCTTACTCCAAGAGACCCAGTACTTC. It is translated as CASSSHDSLLQETQYF. The full variable domain, with the rest looked up from reference TRBV7-9 and TRBJ2-5, is DTGVSQNPRHKITKRGQNVTFRCDPISEHNRLYWYRQTLGQGPEFLTYFQNEAQLEKSRLLSDRFSAERPKGSFSTLEIQRTEQGDSAMYLCASSSHDSLLQETQYFGPGTRLLVL.

The CDR3 here is CASSRIGNSGANVLTF. In DNA, the CDR3 is TGTGCCAGTAGTCGTATCGGCAACTCTGGGGCCAACGTCCTGACTTTC. This chain connects TRBV19 to TRBJ2-6; D is unresolved. The CDR3 consists of 16 residues. V lost 5 bases and J lost 0, with 11 bases in between. The V gene's germline CDR1 is LNHDA and CDR2 SQIVND (reference sequence).

The rearrangement uses TRBV15 and TRBJ2-1, with D possibly matching TRBD2 (5 bases). Germline CDR1 is LNHNV and CDR2 is YYDKDF (reference sequence). Trimming cost V 0 bases and J 4 bases, with 10 bases left between them. There are 15 residues in the CDR3. In nucleotides, the CDR3 is TGTGCCACCAGCAGAGATGATGGAGGTTACAATGAGCAGTTCTTC. Protein: CATSRDDGGYNEQFF.